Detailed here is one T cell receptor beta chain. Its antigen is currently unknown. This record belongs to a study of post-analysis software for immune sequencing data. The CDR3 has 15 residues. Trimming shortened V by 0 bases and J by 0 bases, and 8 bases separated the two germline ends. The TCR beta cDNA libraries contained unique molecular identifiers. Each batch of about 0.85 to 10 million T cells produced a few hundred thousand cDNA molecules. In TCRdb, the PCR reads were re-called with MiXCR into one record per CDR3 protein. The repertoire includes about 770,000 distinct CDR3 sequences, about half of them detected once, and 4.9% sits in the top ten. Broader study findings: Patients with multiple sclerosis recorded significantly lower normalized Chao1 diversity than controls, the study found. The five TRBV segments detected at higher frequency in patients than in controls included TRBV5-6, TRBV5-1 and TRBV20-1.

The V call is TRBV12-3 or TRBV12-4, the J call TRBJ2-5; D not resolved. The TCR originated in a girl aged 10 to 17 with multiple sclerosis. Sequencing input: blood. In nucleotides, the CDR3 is TGTGCCAGCAGTTTAGCCTCCACAGACCAAGAGACCCAGTACTTC. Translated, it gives CASSLASTDQETQYF.